The rows below give T cell receptor beta chains drawn from one sample of a study of shared clonotypes between healthy human individuals. The repertoire was sequenced with immunoSEQ multiplex PCR; TCRdb's copy has only in-frame clones and lacks some. The sample lists under 1 million clones; about 97% were seen once. The sample consisted of naive CD8+ T cells sorted from blood. The origin of the receptors is a man aged 25 to 45 in good health. CDR3s include the opening cysteine and the closing phenylalanine or tryptophan. The D gene is left open where the match is weak. For some rows the clone size is stated as once, few or many, or as a class when expanded; others skip it.

d_call j_call clone_size v_call cdr3_nt cdr3_aa
TRBD2 TRBJ2-1 - TRBV9 TGTGCCAGCAGCGTACAGGGACTAGCGCGTTACAATGAGCAGTTCTTC CASSVQGLARYNEQFF
TRBD2 TRBJ2-5 - TRBV11-2 TGTGCCAGCAGCTTAGGGCCCCCTGGTAGCGGGAGGGCGCGGGAGACCCAGTACTTC CASSLGPPGSGRARETQYF
TRBD1 TRBJ1-2 - TRBV28 TGTGCCAGCAGTGAACAGGGGCTAGACTATGGCTACACCTTC CASSEQGLDYGYTF
TRBD2 TRBJ2-7 - TRBV27 TGTGCCAGCAAAGGGACTAGCTCTACGGAGCAGTACTTC CASKGTSSTEQYF
- TRBJ2-2 - TRBV6-5 TGTGCCAGCAGTCCCGGGTCCAACACCGGGGAGCTGTTTTTT CASSPGSNTGELFF
TRBD2 TRBJ2-1 - TRBV2 TGTGCCAGCAGTGAACTAGCGGCCTACAATGAGCAGTTCTTC CASSELAAYNEQFF
TRBD1 TRBJ1-5 - TRBV2 TGTGCCAGCAGGCACAGGGGAGAGAATCAGCCCCAGCATTTT CASRHRGENQPQHF
TRBD2 TRBJ2-5 - TRBV19 TGTGCCAGTAGTATTGGTCTGGGTAGCGGGAGTGAGACCCAGTACTTC CASSIGLGSGSETQYF
- TRBJ2-2 - TRBV29-1 TGCAGCGTCGCTAACACCGGGGAGCTGTTTTTT CSVANTGELFF
- TRBJ2-7 - TRBV5-1 TGCGCCAGCAGCCCCCCCCAGGGTAGCTACGAGCAGTACTTC CASSPPQGSYEQYF
TRBD2 TRBJ2-2 - TRBV7-6 TGTGCCAGCAGCCCAGCGGGGGCCGGGGAGCTGTTTTTT CASSPAGAGELFF
TRBD2 TRBJ2-7 once TRBV29-1 TGCAGCGTTGAAGGACTAGCGGGAGCGGAGTACTTC CSVEGLAGAEYF
TRBD1 TRBJ2-7 - TRBV25-1 TGTGCCAGCAGTGAAATATCGGGACAGGGAAGGATCTACGAGCAGTACTTC CASSEISGQGRIYEQYF
- TRBJ1-3 - TRBV10-1 TGCGCCAGCAGGCCCCCCCGGAAAGGGCTAGGGGACACCATATATTTT CASRPPRKGLGDTIYF
- TRBJ2-1 once TRBV13 TGTGCCAGCAGCTTAGTAGGCGGGCGGGCCAACTTTAATGAGCAGTTCTTC CASSLVGGRANFNEQFF
- TRBJ1-5 - TRBV6-6 TGTGCCAGCAGTCCAGAGCCCGGGGATAGCAATCAGCCCCAGCATTTT CASSPEPGDSNQPQHF
- TRBJ2-5 - TRBV6-1 TGTGCCAGCCACCGGGTCCGAGCAGGAGAGACCCAGTACTTC CASHRVRAGETQYF
- TRBJ2-2 - TRBV7-9 TGTGCCAGCAGCCGCACCATATTACCAGGGGTGAACACCGGGGAGCTGTTTTTT CASSRTILPGVNTGELFF
- TRBJ2-3 - TRBV5-5 TGTGCCAGCAGCTTGGCCGGAAGAAGCACAGATACGCAGTATTTT CASSLAGRSTDTQYF
TRBD2 TRBJ2-3 - TRBV29-1 TGCAGCGTTGAACGACGGGAGGCCAGCACAGATACGCAGTATTTT CSVERREASTDTQYF
TRBD2 TRBJ2-1 - TRBV5-1 TGCGCCAGCAGCAAGACTAGCGGGTACTACAATGAGCAGTTCTTC CASSKTSGYYNEQFF
- TRBJ2-3 - TRBV29-1 TGCAGCGTTGTGGACCGATCCACAGATACGCAGTATTTT CSVVDRSTDTQYF
- TRBJ2-1 - TRBV29-1 TGCAGCGTGGAAGCGACCGAGACAGCGACCTCCTACAATGAGCAGTTCTTC CSVEATETATSYNEQFF
TRBD1 TRBJ2-3 - TRBV19 TGTGCCAGTAGTACCCTCGGGGCAGGGGGAAGTGCAGATACGCAGTATTTT CASSTLGAGGSADTQYF
TRBD1 TRBJ2-3 - TRBV29-1 TGCAGTTCAAAAGGGGGCCTGGGCACAGATACGCAGTATTTT CSSKGGLGTDTQYF
- TRBJ1-2 - TRBV7-2 TGTGCCAGCAGCCTCGACAGAGTCTATGGCTACACCTTC CASSLDRVYGYTF
TRBD1 TRBJ2-7 - TRBV19 TGTGCCAGTACTCCGACAGGGTCCTCCTACGAGCAGTACTTC CASTPTGSSYEQYF
- TRBJ1-5 once TRBV6-1 TGTGCCAGCAGTGACGAGCTAAACTTCAGCAATCAGCCCCAGCATTTT CASSDELNFSNQPQHF
- TRBJ1-2 - TRBV27 TGTGCCAGCAGTCCCGGAAGGGTAGTTTATGGCTACACCTTC CASSPGRVVYGYTF
- TRBJ2-3 - TRBV29-1 TGCAGCATCCAGCCAGCAGATACGCAGTATTTT CSIQPADTQYF
- TRBJ2-1 - TRBV30 TGTGCCTGGAGTACCGGGATGGGAGGTGAGCAGTTCTTC CAWSTGMGGEQFF
- TRBJ2-2 - TRBV12-2 TGTGCAAGTCGCTTAGTTCTGGCCGGGGAGCTGTTTTTT CASRLVLAGELFF
- TRBJ2-3 - TRBV27 TGTGCCAGCAGAGTCACAGATACGCAGTATTTT CASRVTDTQYF
- TRBJ2-1 few TRBV7-9 TGTGCCAGCAGCCCCGATCCGGGGGCGAAGTCCTACAATGAGCAGTTCTTC CASSPDPGAKSYNEQFF
- TRBJ2-2 - TRBV11-2 TGTGCCAGCGGGTGGGAGGCCGGGGAGCTGTTTTTT CASGWEAGELFF
TRBD2 TRBJ2-7 once TRBV9 TGTGCCAGCAGCGTAGGGACTAGCGGAATCGAGCAGTACTTC CASSVGTSGIEQYF
TRBD1 TRBJ1-1 - TRBV11-2 TGTGCCAGCAGCCCCGTGGCTCAGGGGGGTAACACTGAAGCTTTCTTT CASSPVAQGGNTEAFF
- TRBJ2-7 once TRBV28 TGTGCCAGCAGGGACGGGAGTTCCGAGCAGTACTTC CASRDGSSEQYF
- TRBJ1-1 - TRBV7-3 TGTGCCAGCAGCTTAACGTCAGGAGGCTGGTTAGGGAACACTGAAGCTTTCTTT CASSLTSGGWLGNTEAFF
- TRBJ1-1 once TRBV7-6 TGTGCCAGCAGCTCCACCTTGAACACTGAAGCTTTCTTT CASSSTLNTEAFF
TRBD2 TRBJ2-1 - TRBV7-9 TGTGCCAGCAGCTTAGCCTCTAGCGGGAGAAAGAATGAGCAGTTCTTC CASSLASSGRKNEQFF
- TRBJ2-7 - TRBV19 TGTGCCAGTAGTTTGTCAGGTCCTTCCTACGAGCAGTACTTC CASSLSGPSYEQYF